These 15 T cell receptor beta chains were sequenced from one sample in a study of shared clonotypes between healthy human individuals. Libraries were prepared by immunoSEQ multiplex PCR; TCRdb keeps only in-frame clonotypes and omits some of them. The sample lists more than 2 million clones, roughly 94% seen once, with 0.1% to 0.15% in the top ten. Sequences were obtained from naive CD4+ T cells sorted from blood. The subset is: CD45RA+ positively selected. The receptors here all came from a young man in good health.

The rearrangement links TRBV27 to TRBJ2-7; D remains unclear. V was trimmed by 3 bases and J by 5 bases, leaving 14 bases between them. From germline, CDR1 is MNHEY and CDR2 SMNVEV (reference sequence). The CDR3 has 14 residues. This chain's CDR3 is CASSFVLNTHEQYF. Written as DNA, the CDR3 is TGTGCCAGCAGTTTCGTACTAAATACCCACGAGCAGTACTTC.

The rearrangement links TRBV30 to TRBJ2-1; D not resolved. Per the germline V gene, CDR1 is GTSNPN and CDR2 is SVGIG (reference sequence). CDR3 length: 12 amino acids. Trimming stripped 7 bases from V and 1 base from J, with 8 bases between. In DNA, the CDR3 is TGTGCCTATGACCGATCCTACAATGAGCAGTTCTTC. Translation gives CAYDRSYNEQFF.

The rearrangement joins TRBV6-5 to TRBJ1-1; TRBD1 is a possible D gene (6 bases). Germline CDR1 MNHEY, CDR2 SVGAGI. Trimming took 8 bases from V and 6 from J, leaving 16 bases between them. The CDR3 is made up of 13 amino acids. The CDR3: CASGRTEGAEAFF. CDR3 DNA sequence: TGTGCCAGCGGGAGGACAGAAGGGGCTGAAGCTTTCTTT.

This clone occurred once. The rearrangement links TRBV6-5 to TRBJ2-1; D not certain. The CDR3 totals 14 residues. Trimming stripped 7 bases from V and 0 bases from J, with 10 bases between. The germline V gene encodes CDR1 MNHEY and CDR2 SVGAGI. This chain's CDR3 is CASTRGVSYNEQFF. Here the CDR3 DNA reads TGTGCCAGCACGCGAGGAGTCTCCTACAATGAGCAGTTCTTC.

This clone was seen just once. This rearrangement joins TRBV11-2 to TRBJ2-5; no definite D call. This CDR3 is built from 11 residues. Germline V lookup: CDR1 SGHAT, CDR2 FQNNGV. Trimming removed 3 bases from V and 7 bases from J, with 6 bases in between. CDR3 region: CASSFLGTQYF. The DNA of the CDR3 is TGTGCCAGCAGCTTTCTAGGGACCCAGTACTTC.

This sequence joins TRBV5-8 and TRBJ1-2; the match to TRBD1 covers 7 bases. V was pared by 0 bases and J by 3 bases, with 5 bases of the junction left unmatched. In germline, CDR1 is SGHTS, CDR2 YDEGEE. The CDR3 covers 15 residues. CDR3 DNA sequence: TGTGCCAGCAGCTTGGGACAGGGCCTAGACTATGGCTACACCTTC. This gives the protein CASSLGQGLDYGYTF.

The chain carries TRBV4-2 and TRBJ2-1; TRBD2 aligns across 12 bases. V lost 1 base, J lost 10 bases, and 5 bases stayed unmatched. Germline lookup yields CDR1 LGHNA and CDR2 YNFKEQ. This CDR3 spans 15 amino acids. CDR3 in amino acids: CASSQASGGAYEQFF. For the CDR3, the DNA is TGTGCCAGCAGCCAAGCTAGCGGGGGGGCCTACGAGCAGTTCTTC.

The chain carries TRBV6-6 and TRBJ1-1; tentatively, D is TRBD1 (6 bases). Trimming cost V 5 bases and J 1 base, with 14 bases left between them. CDR3 length: 15 residues. Per germline, CDR1 MNHNY and CDR2 SVGAGI (reference sequence). In DNA form, the CDR3 reads TGTGCCAGCAGTCTCCTGACAGGAACGAACACTGAAGCTTTCTTT. Translating it yields CASSLLTGTNTEAFF.

The chain combines TRBV29-1 with TRBJ2-7; 9 nucleotides align to TRBD1. The ends lost 5 bases at V and 2 bases at J; junction bases unmatched: 7. The germline V gene encodes CDR1 SQVTM and CDR2 ANQGSEA. This CDR3 contains 14 residues. CDR3 in amino acids: CSVTDRGIPYEQYF. As DNA, the CDR3 is TGCAGCGTTACCGACAGGGGGATTCCCTACGAGCAGTACTTC.

For this clone: Other DNA sequences in this specimen translate into the identical CDR3. The gene calls are TRBV27 and TRBJ1-2; 7 positions agree with TRBD1. J lost 4 bases, V lost 0 bases, and 2 bases had no gene match. This CDR3 region has 14 residues. Germline loops: CDR1 MNHEY, CDR2 SMNVEV (reference sequence). The CDR3 region has the DNA TGTGCCAGCAGTTTATCGGCAGGGGGCTATGGCTACACCTTC. Amino acids: CASSLSAGGYGYTF.

The rearrangement links TRBV10-3 to TRBJ2-7; 9 bases are shared with TRBD2. V was clipped by 4 bases and J by 5 bases; unmatched bases: 9. The germline CDR1 and CDR2 sequences are ENHRY and SYGVKD. The CDR3 is 15 amino acids. The CDR3 coding sequence is TGTGCCATCAGTGGTAGCGCTAGCGGGATCGACGAGCAGTACTTC. Protein product: CAISGSASGIDEQYF.

V and J are TRBV20-1 and TRBJ1-1, with unresolved D. V lost 4 bases to trimming and J lost 6 bases, with 6 bases between them. Germline CDR1 and CDR2: DFQATT and SNEGSKA (reference sequence). The CDR3 runs 10 residues. CDR3 in DNA: TGCAGTGCTAAGGCCTCTGAAGCTTTCTTT. This codes for CSAKASEAFF.

This chain uses TRBV2 with TRBJ2-5; weak D call: TRBD1 (5 bases). Trimming took off 7 bases at V and 4 bases at J, with 16 bases between the two ends. This CDR3 contains 14 residues. Germline lookup yields CDR1 SNHLY and CDR2 FYNNEI. In DNA form, the CDR3 reads TGTGCCAGCACCCTTCAGGGCTTTTTAGAGACCCAGTACTTC. Protein sequence: CASTLQGFLETQYF.

V usage is TRBV11-2 and J usage is TRBJ1-3, with D uncertain. V lost 5 bases, J lost 3 bases, and 11 bases lay in between. There are 14 residues in the CDR3. Germline-derived CDR1 and CDR2 are SGHAT and FQNNGV. CDR3 loop: CASSPSPLGNTIYF. Written as DNA, the CDR3 is TGTGCCAGCAGCCCCAGCCCCCTTGGAAACACCATATATTTT.

This rearrangement joins TRBV4-1 to TRBJ1-5; TRBD1 aligns across 7 bases. With 4 bases clipped from V and 6 bases from J, the junction kept 9 bases outside the gene matches. Germline assignment: CDR1 MGHRA and CDR2 YSYEKL. The CDR3 length is 15 residues. The CDR3: CASSPRDSESQPQHF. In DNA form, the CDR3 reads TGCGCCAGCAGCCCCCGGGACAGTGAAAGTCAGCCCCAGCATTTT.